These T cell receptor beta chains were read from a single sample in a study of beta chain features in type 1 diabetes. The protocol was immunoSEQ multiplex PCR, while the TCRdb copy is restricted to in-frame clones and leaves out a portion. This table has 500,000 to 800,000 clones, around 11% appearing once. The sequenced sample was naive CD4+ T cells from blood. These receptors all stem from a man aged 25-45 years with type 1 diabetes. Each CDR3 is given with its conserved first and last residue. Fields, in order: J gene, V gene, clone size, D gene, CDR3 protein, CDR3 DNA. The D gene is left open where the match is weak. Where a row states a size, it is once, few, many or the class of an expanded clone; other rows omit it.

TRBJ2-3 TRBV9 few TRBD2 CASSVEEAGGADTQYF TGTGCCAGCAGCGTAGAGGAAGCGGGGGGAGCAGATACGCAGTATTTT
TRBJ2-5 TRBV7-9 NA NA CASRPWRRETQYF TGTGCCAGCAGGCCATGGCGCCGGGAGACCCAGTACTTC
TRBJ2-7 TRBV15 NA TRBD1 CATSRATAGGNEQYF TGTGCCACCAGCAGAGCCACGGCAGGGGGCAACGAGCAGTACTTC
TRBJ1-1 TRBV4-3 few NA CASSQEPLGGVAEAFF TGCGCCAGCAGCCAAGAACCCCTAGGGGGGGTCGCTGAAGCTTTCTTT
TRBJ2-5 TRBV5-1 NA TRBD2 CASSLATSRETQYF TGCGCCAGCAGCTTGGCGACTAGCCGGGAGACCCAGTACTTC
TRBJ2-7 TRBV9 NA TRBD1 CASSVGADRVYEQYF TGTGCCAGCAGCGTAGGGGCCGACAGGGTGTACGAGCAGTACTTC
TRBJ1-4 TRBV15 few TRBD1 CATSRDLDREKLFF TGTGCCACCAGCAGAGACTTGGACAGGGAAAAACTGTTTTTT
TRBJ2-1 TRBV23-1 NA TRBD1 CASSQGDREVINEQFF TGCGCCAGCAGTCAAGGGGACAGGGAGGTAATCAATGAGCAGTTCTTC
TRBJ2-7 TRBV9 NA NA CASSVGAPRRAPHEQYF TGTGCCAGCAGCGTAGGGGCCCCGAGAAGGGCTCCCCACGAGCAGTACTTC
TRBJ2-1 TRBV4-2 NA TRBD2 CASSQEGTSRNEQFF TGTGCCAGCAGCCAAGAGGGGACTAGTCGCAATGAGCAGTTCTTC
TRBJ2-5 TRBV19 few NA CASSLQGLGETQYF TGTGCCAGTAGCCTACAGGGCCTGGGTGAGACCCAGTACTTC
TRBJ2-2 TRBV5-1 NA NA CASSLGGANTGELFF TGCGCCAGCAGCTTGGGAGGGGCGAACACCGGGGAGCTGTTTTTT
TRBJ2-5 TRBV25-1 NA TRBD1 CASSRDRDYQETQYF TGTGCCAGCAGCCGGGACAGGGATTACCAAGAGACCCAGTACTTC
TRBJ2-1 TRBV30 NA TRBD2 CAWTNAGGPNEQFF TGTGCCTGGACCAATGCGGGGGGGCCTAATGAGCAGTTCTTC
TRBJ2-2 TRBV29-1 few NA CSVEENSGELFF TGCAGCGTTGAAGAAAATAGCGGGGAGCTGTTTTTT
TRBJ2-7 TRBV11-2 NA NA CASGVLSGTYEQYF TGTGCCAGCGGAGTACTTAGCGGTACCTACGAGCAGTACTTC
TRBJ1-2 TRBV5-1 few TRBD1 CASSSQGGDYGYTF TGCGCCAGCAGCTCTCAAGGGGGCGACTATGGCTACACCTTC
TRBJ1-2 TRBV7-2 NA NA CASSSGGVDYGYTF TGTGCCAGCAGCTCTGGGGGAGTTGACTATGGCTACACCTTC
TRBJ1-2 TRBV4-1 NA TRBD1 CASSQAYSGTGSLGYTF TGCGCCAGCAGCCAAGCCTATTCCGGGACAGGATCTCTCGGCTACACCTTC
TRBJ2-3 TRBV6-4 NA NA CASSESGTPDTQYF TGTGCCAGCAGTGAGTCTGGGACACCAGATACGCAGTATTTT
TRBJ2-7 TRBV4-1 NA TRBD2 CASSLHWTSGGTYEQYF TGCGCCAGCAGCCTTCACTGGACTAGCGGGGGAACCTACGAGCAGTACTTC
TRBJ2-1 TRBV9 NA TRBD1 CASSPGQGFYNEQFF TGTGCCAGCAGCCCAGGACAGGGTTTCTACAATGAGCAGTTCTTC
TRBJ2-1 TRBV7-3 NA TRBD2 CASSSRLAGAVNEQFF TGTGCCAGCAGCTCACGACTAGCGGGGGCGGTAAATGAGCAGTTCTTC
TRBJ1-5 TRBV9 few NA CASSVGYLDQPQHF TGTGCCAGCAGCGTAGGGTATTTGGATCAGCCCCAGCATTTT
TRBJ1-2 TRBV29-1 few NA CSVPRAPAYGYTF TGCAGCGTTCCAAGGGCACCGGCCTATGGCTACACCTTC
TRBJ1-2 TRBV29-1 NA NA CSVEKGWSDGYTF TGCAGCGTTGAAAAGGGTTGGAGTGACGGCTACACCTTC
TRBJ2-3 TRBV15 few TRBD2 CATSGLPSGGASGTQYF TGTGCCACCAGCGGGCTACCTAGCGGGGGGGCCTCGGGTACGCAGTATTTT
TRBJ1-2 TRBV9 NA NA CASTNTFYGYTF TGTGCCAGCACCAACACGTTCTATGGCTACACCTTC
TRBJ2-1 TRBV7-2 few TRBD1 CASSPGQGAWNEQFF TGTGCCAGCAGCCCCGGACAGGGGGCATGGAATGAGCAGTTCTTC
TRBJ1-2 TRBV5-6 few TRBD1 CASSRTPGQGLYGYTF TGTGCCAGCAGCCGGACACCGGGACAGGGGCTCTATGGCTACACCTTC
TRBJ1-5 TRBV18 NA NA CASSPDLEDQPQHF TGTGCCAGCTCACCGGACCTAGAGGATCAGCCCCAGCATTTT
TRBJ2-3 TRBV10-3 NA NA CAISESIGRTATHTDTQYF TGTGCCATCAGTGAGTCCATTGGGAGGACCGCTACCCACACAGATACGCAGTATTTT
TRBJ2-5 TRBV7-2 NA NA CASSQGPGGETQYF TGTGCCAGCAGCCAAGGGCCTGGAGGGGAGACCCAGTACTTC
TRBJ1-6 TRBV13 few NA CASSLESRDSPLHF TGTGCCAGCAGCTTAGAGAGCAGGGATTCACCCCTCCACTTT